The rows below give T cell receptor beta chains drawn from one sample of a study of blood T cell repertoires in COVID-19. Using immunoSEQ multiplex PCR, the repertoire was profiled, and TCRdb retains in-frame clones only, with some absent. The table lists nearly 400,000 clones, 85% to 90% of them singletons, with less than 2% in the top ten. The sample taken for sequencing was PBMCs or T cells enriched from blood (not recorded which). The source of these receptors is a woman aged 25-40 years who had recovered from COVID-19. Each CDR3 is given with its conserved first and last residue. D genes are given only for firm matches. Clone size, where shown, is once, few, many, or a class for clones that have expanded.

abundance: -
j_gene: TRBJ2-5
v_gene: TRBV6-5
d_gene: TRBD1
CDR3nt: TGTGCCAGCAGTTACTCCACAGGGGTTCAAGAGACCCAGTACTTC
CDR3aa: CASSYSTGVQETQYF

abundance: -
j_gene: TRBJ2-7
v_gene: TRBV24-1
d_gene: TRBD1
CDR3nt: TGTGCCACCAGTGATTCGGCAGGGACAGGGACCTACGAGCAGTACTTC
CDR3aa: CATSDSAGTGTYEQYF

abundance: -
j_gene: TRBJ2-7
v_gene: TRBV3-1/TRBV3-2
d_gene: TRBD2
CDR3nt: TGTGCCAGCAGCCAAGGCCTAGCGGCCCCCTACGAGCAGTACTTC
CDR3aa: CASSQGLAAPYEQYF

abundance: -
j_gene: TRBJ1-4
v_gene: TRBV7-9
d_gene: -
CDR3nt: TGTGCCAGCAGCTCAGACAGCTTACTGAAACTGTTTTTT
CDR3aa: CASSSDSLLKLFF

abundance: once
j_gene: TRBJ2-5
v_gene: TRBV5-1
d_gene: -
CDR3nt: TGCGCCAGCAGCTTGGGTCTTGCGGGTGAATATGAGACCCAGTACTTC
CDR3aa: CASSLGLAGEYETQYF

abundance: -
j_gene: TRBJ1-2
v_gene: TRBV4-1
d_gene: -
CDR3nt: TGCGCCAGCAGCCAAGATCGGGGATTAAGCTATGGCTACACCTTC
CDR3aa: CASSQDRGLSYGYTF

abundance: -
j_gene: TRBJ1-4
v_gene: TRBV7-8
d_gene: -
CDR3nt: TGTGCCAGTGCACAGGCTGAAGAAAAACTGTTTTTT
CDR3aa: CASAQAEEKLFF

abundance: -
j_gene: TRBJ2-2
v_gene: TRBV11-2
d_gene: -
CDR3nt: TGTGCCAGCAGCTTTTTAGTGTCGAACACCGGGGAGCTGTTTTTT
CDR3aa: CASSFLVSNTGELFF

abundance: once
j_gene: TRBJ1-5
v_gene: TRBV7-2
d_gene: TRBD1
CDR3nt: TGTGCCAGCAGCTTACTGCATGGGACAGGGGTTAGCAATCAGCCCCAGCATTTT
CDR3aa: CASSLLHGTGVSNQPQHF

abundance: -
j_gene: TRBJ1-2
v_gene: TRBV9
d_gene: TRBD1
CDR3nt: TGTGCCAGCAGCGTGCAGGGGGCCAAGGGCTATGGCTACACCTTC
CDR3aa: CASSVQGAKGYGYTF

abundance: -
j_gene: TRBJ2-2
v_gene: TRBV28
d_gene: TRBD2
CDR3nt: TGTGCCAGCAGTCTCCCGGGACTAGTTCGGAGCGGGGAGCTGTTTTTT
CDR3aa: CASSLPGLVRSGELFF

abundance: -
j_gene: TRBJ1-2
v_gene: TRBV7-2
d_gene: TRBD1
CDR3nt: TGTGCCAGCAGCAAGGCAGGGGGTAACTATGGCTACACCTTC
CDR3aa: CASSKAGGNYGYTF

abundance: -
j_gene: TRBJ2-7
v_gene: TRBV18
d_gene: TRBD1
CDR3nt: TGTGCCAGCTCCCCCGCCCTTGACAGGGACGAGCAGTACTTC
CDR3aa: CASSPALDRDEQYF

abundance: -
j_gene: TRBJ1-2
v_gene: TRBV7-8
d_gene: -
CDR3nt: TGTGCCAGCAGACCGAGGGTGGGCTATGGCTACACCTTC
CDR3aa: CASRPRVGYGYTF

abundance: -
j_gene: TRBJ1-2
v_gene: TRBV18
d_gene: -
CDR3nt: TGTGCCAGCTCACCAGGCTCTCTTGAAGGCTACACCTTC
CDR3aa: CASSPGSLEGYTF

abundance: -
j_gene: TRBJ2-1
v_gene: TRBV11-2
d_gene: TRBD1
CDR3nt: TGTGCCAGCAGCTTAGGGACAGGGGTTGCAAGCAATGAGCAGTTCTTC
CDR3aa: CASSLGTGVASNEQFF

abundance: few
j_gene: TRBJ2-5
v_gene: TRBV5-1
d_gene: -
CDR3nt: TGCGCCAGCAGCCTGTACGAGACAGCGCCGAAAGAGACCCAGTACTTC
CDR3aa: CASSLYETAPKETQYF

abundance: -
j_gene: TRBJ1-3
v_gene: TRBV3-1/TRBV3-2
d_gene: -
CDR3nt: TGTGCCAGCAGCCAGGCCTTTCAAAGCTCTGGAAACACCATATATTTT
CDR3aa: CASSQAFQSSGNTIYF

abundance: -
j_gene: TRBJ1-3
v_gene: TRBV7-8
d_gene: TRBD1
CDR3nt: TGTGCCAGCAGCTTAGGAGGGACAGCCTCGATTCGCCCCTCTGGAAACACCATATATTTT
CDR3aa: CASSLGGTASIRPSGNTIYF

abundance: few
j_gene: TRBJ2-7
v_gene: TRBV7-3
d_gene: TRBD1
CDR3nt: TGTGCCAGCAGTCTCGACAGGGGGAGTTACGAGCAGTACTTC
CDR3aa: CASSLDRGSYEQYF

abundance: -
j_gene: TRBJ1-2
v_gene: TRBV24-1
d_gene: TRBD1
CDR3nt: TGTGCCACCAGTGACCGGACAGGGGACGACTATGGCTACACCTTC
CDR3aa: CATSDRTGDDYGYTF

abundance: once
j_gene: TRBJ2-5
v_gene: TRBV18
d_gene: TRBD2
CDR3nt: TGTGCCAGCTCACCACTGGGGGGACTAGCGGTTTCAGAGACCCAGTACTTC
CDR3aa: CASSPLGGLAVSETQYF

abundance: -
j_gene: TRBJ2-5
v_gene: TRBV5-1
d_gene: TRBD2
CDR3nt: TGCGCCAGCAGCTGGGGCCTAGCGGGGGTCCAAGAGACCCAGTACTTC
CDR3aa: CASSWGLAGVQETQYF

abundance: -
j_gene: TRBJ2-3
v_gene: TRBV4-3
d_gene: -
CDR3nt: TGCGCCAGCAGCCAAGATGTATTCACAGATACGCAGTATTTT
CDR3aa: CASSQDVFTDTQYF

abundance: -
j_gene: TRBJ1-2
v_gene: TRBV15
d_gene: -
CDR3nt: TGTGCCACCAGCAGAGAATCCGTACAGGTTGCGAGCTACACCTTC
CDR3aa: CATSRESVQVASYTF

abundance: -
j_gene: TRBJ1-5
v_gene: TRBV27
d_gene: -
CDR3nt: TGTGCCAGCAGTTTCGGGCCCCAGGGAGGAGGGAGCAATCAGCCCCAGCATTTT
CDR3aa: CASSFGPQGGGSNQPQHF

abundance: -
j_gene: TRBJ1-4
v_gene: TRBV4-3
d_gene: TRBD1
CDR3nt: TGCGCCAGCAGCCATTTACAGGGGAGTAATGAAAAACTGTTTTTT
CDR3aa: CASSHLQGSNEKLFF

abundance: -
j_gene: TRBJ2-3
v_gene: TRBV10-3
d_gene: TRBD2
CDR3nt: TGTGCCATCAGGGGACTAGCGGGAGAAACAGATACGCAGTATTTT
CDR3aa: CAIRGLAGETDTQYF

abundance: once
j_gene: TRBJ2-3
v_gene: TRBV5-4
d_gene: TRBD2
CDR3nt: TGTGCCAGCACCCGGCCGGGGGGGCAAAGGACAGATACGCAGTATTTT
CDR3aa: CASTRPGGQRTDTQYF

abundance: -
j_gene: TRBJ2-7
v_gene: TRBV4-3
d_gene: TRBD1
CDR3nt: TGCGCCAGCAGCCAAGATCTGGGACAGGGCACGGGCGAGCAGTACTTC
CDR3aa: CASSQDLGQGTGEQYF

abundance: few
j_gene: TRBJ1-4
v_gene: TRBV7-6
d_gene: TRBD1
CDR3nt: TGTGCCAGCAGTCCAGGGGGACAGCTTAATGAAAAACTGTTTTTT
CDR3aa: CASSPGGQLNEKLFF

abundance: -
j_gene: TRBJ2-1
v_gene: TRBV6-2/TRBV6-3
d_gene: TRBD2
CDR3nt: TGTGCCAGCAGTTACTCGCCTAGCGGGGGTTACAATGAGCAGTTCTTC
CDR3aa: CASSYSPSGGYNEQFF

abundance: -
j_gene: TRBJ1-2
v_gene: TRBV11-2
d_gene: TRBD1
CDR3nt: TGTGCCAGCAGCAAAGTCAGACAGGGCCCGGCTAACTATGGCTACACCTTC
CDR3aa: CASSKVRQGPANYGYTF

abundance: -
j_gene: TRBJ2-3
v_gene: TRBV7-9
d_gene: -
CDR3nt: TGTGCCAGCAGCTTAATTCGTCAGGCAGATACGCAGTATTTT
CDR3aa: CASSLIRQADTQYF

abundance: -
j_gene: TRBJ2-3
v_gene: TRBV6-5
d_gene: -
CDR3nt: TGTGCCAGCAGTTACTCGCAGAGCACAGATACGCAGTATTTT
CDR3aa: CASSYSQSTDTQYF

abundance: -
j_gene: TRBJ2-3
v_gene: TRBV18
d_gene: TRBD2
CDR3nt: TGTGCCAGCTCAAAAACACCTGGATTCGGGCGGGAGGCTCAAGATACGCAGTATTTT
CDR3aa: CASSKTPGFGREAQDTQYF

abundance: -
j_gene: TRBJ2-2
v_gene: TRBV11-2
d_gene: TRBD2
CDR3nt: TGTGCCAGCAGCCTTACGACTAGCGGGAGGGCCGCCACCGGGGAGCTGTTTTTT
CDR3aa: CASSLTTSGRAATGELFF

abundance: -
j_gene: TRBJ2-3
v_gene: TRBV10-2
d_gene: -
CDR3nt: TGCGCCAGCAGTGGACCGGTAGAGTTCCCCTCCGGCGGATACACAGATACGCAGTATTTT
CDR3aa: CASSGPVEFPSGGYTDTQYF

abundance: -
j_gene: TRBJ2-3
v_gene: TRBV28
d_gene: TRBD1
CDR3nt: TGTGCCAGCAGGGCCCAGGGGGCTGCCACAGATACGCAGTATTTT
CDR3aa: CASRAQGAATDTQYF

abundance: -
j_gene: TRBJ1-2
v_gene: TRBV19
d_gene: TRBD1
CDR3nt: TGTGCCAGTAGTATTGTGGCAGGGGGCAGGGGCTACACCTTC
CDR3aa: CASSIVAGGRGYTF

abundance: -
j_gene: TRBJ2-7
v_gene: TRBV7-9
d_gene: TRBD2
CDR3nt: TGTGCCAGCAGCCCCGGGGGGGGACACTACGAGCAGTACTTC
CDR3aa: CASSPGGGHYEQYF

abundance: -
j_gene: TRBJ1-2
v_gene: TRBV28
d_gene: TRBD1
CDR3nt: TGTGCCAGCAGTTTTCGATGGACAGGTATTTTGCGTGGCTACACCTTC
CDR3aa: CASSFRWTGILRGYTF

abundance: -
j_gene: TRBJ1-1
v_gene: TRBV10-1
d_gene: -
CDR3nt: TGCGCCAGCAGTGAGCAGCGGATGAACACTGAAGCTTTCTTT
CDR3aa: CASSEQRMNTEAFF

abundance: -
j_gene: TRBJ2-1
v_gene: TRBV6-6
d_gene: TRBD1
CDR3nt: TGTGCCAGCAGTTACGCGCGCGGACAGGGGGGCAATGAGCAGTTCTTC
CDR3aa: CASSYARGQGGNEQFF